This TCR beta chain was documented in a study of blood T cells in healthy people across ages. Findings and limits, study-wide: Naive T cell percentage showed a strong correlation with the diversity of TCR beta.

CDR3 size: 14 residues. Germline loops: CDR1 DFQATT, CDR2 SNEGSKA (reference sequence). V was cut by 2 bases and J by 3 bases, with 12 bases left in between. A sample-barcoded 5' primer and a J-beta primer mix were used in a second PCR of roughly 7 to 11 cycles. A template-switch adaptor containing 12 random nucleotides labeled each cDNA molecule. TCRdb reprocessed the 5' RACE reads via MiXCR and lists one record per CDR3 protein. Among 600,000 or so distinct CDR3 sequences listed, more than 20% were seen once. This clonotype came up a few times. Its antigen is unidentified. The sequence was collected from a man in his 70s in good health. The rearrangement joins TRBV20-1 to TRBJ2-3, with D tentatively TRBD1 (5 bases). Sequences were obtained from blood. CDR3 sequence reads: CSARRGSGTDTQYF. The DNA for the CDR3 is TGCAGTGCTAGAAGGGGATCAGGAACAGATACGCAGTATTTT.